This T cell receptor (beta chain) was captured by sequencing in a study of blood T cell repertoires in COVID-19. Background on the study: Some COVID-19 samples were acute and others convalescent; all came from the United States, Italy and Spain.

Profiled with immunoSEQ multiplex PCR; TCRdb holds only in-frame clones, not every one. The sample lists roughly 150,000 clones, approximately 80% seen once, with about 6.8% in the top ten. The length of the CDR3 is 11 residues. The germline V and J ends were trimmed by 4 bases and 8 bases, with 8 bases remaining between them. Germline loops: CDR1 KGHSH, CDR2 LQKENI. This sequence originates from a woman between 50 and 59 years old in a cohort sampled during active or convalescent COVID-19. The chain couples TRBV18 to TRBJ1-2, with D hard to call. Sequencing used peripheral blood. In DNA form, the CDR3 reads TGTGCCAGCTCACAGGCGAGGGGCTACACCTTC. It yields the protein CASSQARGYTF.